These T cell receptor beta chains were read from a single sample in a study of beta chain features in type 1 diabetes. Sequenced by immunoSEQ multiplex PCR; TCRdb stores in-frame clones only, minus some. The sample carries over 300,000 clones, around 9% recorded once. Sequencing was performed on central memory CD4+ T cells from blood. These receptors all come from a man younger than 40 with type 1 diabetes. CDR3s include the opening cysteine and the closing phenylalanine or tryptophan. D genes are given only for firm matches. Clone size is stated in some rows and not others, as once, few, many or a class when expanded.

d_gene	abundance	v_gene	j_gene	CDR3nt	CDR3aa
NA	NA	TRBV7-8	TRBJ2-7	TGTGCCAGCAGCACTAGGGATGAGCAGTACTTC	CASSTRDEQYF
NA	few	TRBV11-2	TRBJ2-5	TGTGCCAGTGCGACGGTCCGGGAGGAGACCCAGTACTTC	CASATVREETQYF
NA	few	TRBV5-1	TRBJ2-2	TGCGCCAGCAGCTTGGGTAGCGGGAACACCGGGGAGCTGTTTTTT	CASSLGSGNTGELFF
NA	NA	TRBV5-1	TRBJ2-5	TGCGCCAGCAGCGCCCGGGAGTTACGGGAGACCCAGTACTTC	CASSARELRETQYF
NA	NA	TRBV18	TRBJ2-7	TGTGCCAGCTCATTACGACAGGGAGGCGACGAGCAGTACTTC	CASSLRQGGDEQYF
NA	NA	TRBV19	TRBJ2-2	TGTGCCAGTAGTATAGGTGAAGGGCACACCGGGGAGCTGTTTTTT	CASSIGEGHTGELFF
NA	few	TRBV10-3	TRBJ2-7	TGTGCCATCAGTCGCGGTACGGGGATCTCCTACGAGCAGTACTTC	CAISRGTGISYEQYF
NA	NA	TRBV7-2	TRBJ2-7	TGTGCCAGCAGCAGGGCTCCTGGGGGGGAGCAGTACTTC	CASSRAPGGEQYF
NA	NA	TRBV6-5	TRBJ1-2	TGTGCCAGCAGCCCGGGACAAGTATCTAACTATGGCTACACCTTC	CASSPGQVSNYGYTF
TRBD1	NA	TRBV7-9	TRBJ1-2	TGTGCCAGCAGCTTCGACAGGGCTGGGTTGGATGGCTACACCTTC	CASSFDRAGLDGYTF
NA	NA	TRBV19	TRBJ2-5	TGTGCCAGTAGTAGCGGGTACCAAGAGACCCAGTACTTC	CASSSGYQETQYF
TRBD2	NA	TRBV7-6	TRBJ2-3	TGTGCCAGCAGCCCGGGGTCTAGCGGGGGGGCCTGGGATACGCAGTATTTT	CASSPGSSGGAWDTQYF
NA	NA	TRBV11-3	TRBJ1-1	TGTGCCAGCAGCTTAGGTGGGGTTGCGAACACTGAAGCTTTCTTT	CASSLGGVANTEAFF
NA	NA	TRBV9	TRBJ2-2	TGTGCCAGCAGCGTAGGGGGACAGAACACCGGGGAGCTGTTTTTT	CASSVGGQNTGELFF
TRBD1	few	TRBV7-9	TRBJ1-4	TGTGCCAGCAGCTTCGGACAGGGAAATGAAAAACTGTTTTTT	CASSFGQGNEKLFF
NA	few	TRBV5-4	TRBJ1-6	TGTGCCAGCAGCTTGGAGGGGGGGCGTGATTCACCCCTCCACTTT	CASSLEGGRDSPLHF
NA	few	TRBV10-3	TRBJ2-1	TGTGCCACGAGGGGAAATGCCTACAATGAGCAGTTCTTC	CATRGNAYNEQFF
TRBD2	few	TRBV4-2	TRBJ2-7	TGTGCCAGCAGCCAAGGGCTAGCGGGGGCCTACGAGCAGTACTTC	CASSQGLAGAYEQYF
NA	NA	TRBV5-1	TRBJ1-2	TGCGCCAGCAGGCCGGGGGGCCTGGGTGGCTACACCTTC	CASRPGGLGGYTF
NA	few	TRBV9	TRBJ2-3	TGTGCCAGCAGCGTTTTCACAGATACGCAGTATTTT	CASSVFTDTQYF
TRBD1	few	TRBV18	TRBJ1-2	TGTGCCAGCTCACCAGGGACAGGGGGCAGCCATGGCTACACCTTC	CASSPGTGGSHGYTF
NA	NA	TRBV4-1	TRBJ2-1	TGCGCCAGCAGCGGATCGCTGACAGTTAGCTCCTACAATGAGCAGTTCTTC	CASSGSLTVSSYNEQFF
TRBD1	NA	TRBV11-2	TRBJ1-2	TGTGCCAGCAGCCCACGGACAGGGGCGAACGGCTACACCTTC	CASSPRTGANGYTF